These T cell receptor beta chains were read from a single sample in a study of shared clonotypes between healthy human individuals. Here immunoSEQ multiplex PCR was the method, and the copy in TCRdb shows in-frame clones only, minus some. The table includes about half a million clones, approximately 81% detected once. The sequenced sample consisted of PBMCs. All receptors derive from a woman aged 35 to 49 in good health. Some clones in this sample may be carry-over from other donors' samples. Both conserved end residues are part of each CDR3. The D gene is left open where the match is weak. Clone size is stated in some rows and not others, as once, few, many or a class when expanded.

TRBJ1-4 TRBD1 NA TRBV6-5 TGTGCCAGCAGTCGCGGGACAGGCGGTAGCGAAAAACTGTTTTTT CASSRGTGGSEKLFF
TRBJ1-4 NA NA TRBV4-1 TGCGCCAGCAGCCAAGTTTGGGGGTCTAATGAAAAACTGTTTTTT CASSQVWGSNEKLFF
TRBJ2-1 TRBD2 NA TRBV6-4 TGTGCCAGCAGTCTCCTAGCGGGAGCGTACAATGAGCAGTTCTTC CASSLLAGAYNEQFF
TRBJ2-3 NA NA TRBV19 TGTGCCAGTAGTAACGGGGGCAGCTATACGCAGTATTTT CASSNGGSYTQYF
TRBJ2-3 NA few TRBV15 TGTGCCACCAGCAGAGATGGGACGAGGGGGGATACGCAGTATTTT CATSRDGTRGDTQYF
TRBJ2-7 NA once TRBV10-3 TGTGCCATCAGTGGGTTTGTCGGGCGGGCAGGTTCCTACGAGCAGTACTTC CAISGFVGRAGSYEQYF
TRBJ2-5 TRBD2 medium-sized TRBV6-1 TGTGCCAGCAGTGGAGCGGGAGGATCAGAGACCCAGTACTTC CASSGAGGSETQYF
TRBJ1-2 NA NA TRBV27 TGTGCCAGCAGTAAGGTTGCCGGGGCTTTGGGCTACACCTTC CASSKVAGALGYTF
TRBJ1-1 NA NA TRBV14 TGTGCCAGCAGCCCCGGCGGGGCCCCGATCTCTGAAGCTTTCTTT CASSPGGAPISEAFF
TRBJ2-6 NA once TRBV15 TGTGCCACCTCCATTGACAGCTCTGGGGCCAACGTCCTGACTTTC CATSIDSSGANVLTF
TRBJ2-7 TRBD2 NA TRBV9 TGTGCCAGCAGCGTAGGGGTCGGGAGGGCAGGAGGAGAGCAGTACTTC CASSVGVGRAGGEQYF
TRBJ2-3 NA NA TRBV2 TGTGCCAGCAGTGCTCAGGGTAGAGATACGCAGTATTTT CASSAQGRDTQYF
TRBJ2-1 NA NA TRBV7-8 TGTGCCAGCAGCTCGAGCTGGGCCCTCAATTATGAGCAGTTCTTC CASSSSWALNYEQFF
TRBJ2-1 NA NA TRBV28 TGTGCCAGCAGTTTACCCCTATTTGAGCAGTTCTTC CASSLPLFEQFF
TRBJ2-3 TRBD2 NA TRBV11-3 TGTGCCAGCAGCTCAAGGACTAGCGTGGGGGACAGAGATACGCAGTATTTT CASSSRTSVGDRDTQYF
TRBJ2-2 NA NA TRBV7-6 TGTGCCAGCAGCTTAGCAACGACTCTCAGCACCGGGGAGCTGTTTTTT CASSLATTLSTGELFF
TRBJ2-7 TRBD2 NA TRBV7-2 TGTGCCAGCAGCCCGAGGACTAGCGGGACCTACGAGCAGTACTTC CASSPRTSGTYEQYF
TRBJ1-1 TRBD1 NA TRBV10-3 TGTGCCATCAGTGAGCCGGGGACAGATCGGAACACTGAAGCTTTCTTT CAISEPGTDRNTEAFF
TRBJ2-7 TRBD1 NA TRBV7-2 TGTGCCAGCAGCCTGACAGGGAGCGAGCAGTACTTC CASSLTGSEQYF
TRBJ2-7 TRBD1 NA TRBV5-1 TGCGCCAGCAGCAAAACCCGACAGGGACCGTCGGAAGAGCAGTACTTC CASSKTRQGPSEEQYF
TRBJ1-2 NA NA TRBV11-2 TGTGCCAGCAGCCTAAGGACAGCTAACTATGGCTACACCTTC CASSLRTANYGYTF
TRBJ2-5 TRBD1 NA TRBV19 TGTGCCAGCCGGGACAGGGGGGATGAGACCCAGTACTTC CASRDRGDETQYF
TRBJ1-1 NA NA TRBV6-1 TGTGCCAGCAGTATCCAACGGACAGTCAGTGAAGCTTTCTTT CASSIQRTVSEAFF
TRBJ2-5 NA NA TRBV9 TGTGCCAGCAGCGGGGCAGGGGAGACCCAGTACTTC CASSGAGETQYF
TRBJ2-7 TRBD2 NA TRBV7-2 TGTGCCAGCAGCAGCGGGAGAGGGTACGAGCAGTACTTC CASSSGRGYEQYF
TRBJ1-4 NA NA TRBV5-1 TGCGCCAGCAGCTTGAACGGGCTGGGGCCTAATGAAAAACTGTTTTTT CASSLNGLGPNEKLFF
TRBJ2-1 TRBD2 NA TRBV7-9 TGTGCCAGCAGCCCCGGACTAGCGGGAGTAAATGAGCAGTTCTTC CASSPGLAGVNEQFF
TRBJ2-7 TRBD2 NA TRBV18 TGTGCCAGCTCACGGGGAGGGATGTACGAGCAGTACTTC CASSRGGMYEQYF
TRBJ2-7 TRBD2 NA TRBV28 TGTGCCAGTGCTAGCGGGAGGGCCGTCGGAGGGCAGTACTTC CASASGRAVGGQYF
TRBJ2-3 NA NA TRBV5-6 TGTGCCAGCAGCTTTGGCCTCACAAGCACAGATACGCAGTATTTT CASSFGLTSTDTQYF
TRBJ2-1 NA few TRBV7-2 TGTGCCAGCAGCTTAGACGGAACCTACAATGAGCAGTTCTTC CASSLDGTYNEQFF
TRBJ2-2 NA NA TRBV7-3 TGTGCCAGCAGCTTAGTTACCGCGAACACCGGGGAGCTGTTTTTT CASSLVTANTGELFF
TRBJ2-7 NA NA TRBV5-3 TGTGCCAGAAGCTCCTCAGAAGGGGCGTCCTACGAGCAGTACTTC CARSSSEGASYEQYF
TRBJ2-7 NA once TRBV18 TGTGCCAGCTCACCCGACAGTTACTCCTACGAGCAGTACTTC CASSPDSYSYEQYF
TRBJ2-1 TRBD1 NA TRBV19 TGTGCCAGTGGGGAGACAGGGGGCTTCGGTGAGCAGTTCTTC CASGETGGFGEQFF
TRBJ2-2 TRBD2 NA TRBV27 TGTGCCAGCTCCCGGTCGCGGCTAGCGGCGAACACCGGGGAGCTGTTTTTT CASSRSRLAANTGELFF
TRBJ2-2 NA NA TRBV28 TGTGCCAGCAGTTTATACACCGGGGAGCTGTTTTTT CASSLYTGELFF
TRBJ2-2 TRBD2 once TRBV30 TGTGCCTGGAGGAATGGACTAGCGGACACCGGGGAGCTGTTTTTT CAWRNGLADTGELFF
TRBJ1-5 NA once TRBV19 TGTGCCAGTAGTAGCCGACAGAGTAGCAATCAGCCCCAGCATTTT CASSSRQSSNQPQHF
TRBJ2-3 NA few TRBV10-3 TGTGCCATCAGTCAGACACAACCCACAGATACGCAGTATTTT CAISQTQPTDTQYF
TRBJ1-2 TRBD1 NA TRBV5-1 TGCGCCAGCCGCGAACCGGGACAGGGCACCTATGGCTACACCTTC CASREPGQGTYGYTF
TRBJ1-2 NA NA TRBV9 TGTGCCAGCAGCGTAGATACGCCTGGGTATGGCTACACCTTC CASSVDTPGYGYTF
TRBJ2-3 TRBD2 NA TRBV4-2 TGTGCCAGCAGCCAAGAACTAGCGGGAGGAACAGATACGCAGTATTTT CASSQELAGGTDTQYF
TRBJ2-2 NA NA TRBV10-3 TGTGCCATAGAACAGGAAATCACCGGGGAGCTGTTTTTT CAIEQEITGELFF
TRBJ1-2 NA NA TRBV6-5 TGTGCCAGCACCTCCGGGCAGGGAGGCTATGGCTACACCTTC CASTSGQGGYGYTF
TRBJ2-7 TRBD1 NA TRBV29-1 TGCAGCGTTGACGCCCCAAAACTGGGACAGGGGTCCTACGAGCAGTACTTC CSVDAPKLGQGSYEQYF
TRBJ2-3 TRBD2 NA TRBV29-1 TGCAGCGTTCTCGGCGGGAGGGCCGGGACAGATACGCAGTATTTT CSVLGGRAGTDTQYF
TRBJ2-7 NA once TRBV2 TGTGCCAGCGAACATACAGACTACGAGCAGTACTTC CASEHTDYEQYF
TRBJ2-2 TRBD1 NA TRBV6-5 TGTGCCAGCAGTCTAAGACAGGGGACCGGGGAGCTGTTTTTT CASSLRQGTGELFF
TRBJ2-2 TRBD1 NA TRBV2 TGTGCCAGCTCCGTGACAGGGGTCGGTCTCACGGGGGAGCTGTTTTTT CASSVTGVGLTGELFF
TRBJ2-7 NA NA TRBV6-5 TGTGCCAGCAGTTACTCGAGGTACGAGCAGTACTTC CASSYSRYEQYF
TRBJ2-3 NA NA TRBV2 TGTGCCAGCAGTGCGTTTTTAGGTGATACGCAGTATTTT CASSAFLGDTQYF
TRBJ2-1 TRBD2 NA TRBV15 TGTGCCACCAGCAGGCGGCTAGCGGGAGGGGAGCAGTTCTTC CATSRRLAGGEQFF
TRBJ2-7 TRBD1 NA TRBV28 TGTGCCAGCAGTTGGCCCCGGACAGGGAGAGGGTACGAGCAGTACTTC CASSWPRTGRGYEQYF
TRBJ1-1 NA NA TRBV9 TGTGCCAGCAGGGATCAATTCAACACTGAAGCTTTCTTT CASRDQFNTEAFF
TRBJ2-1 TRBD2 once TRBV28 TGTGCCAGCAGCACGACCGGGACTAGCGCCGACAATGAGCAGTTCTTC CASSTTGTSADNEQFF
TRBJ1-5 NA NA TRBV2 TGTGCCAGCAGTTACCGACAGGTCCGATTGGGGCAGCCCCAGCATTTT CASSYRQVRLGQPQHF